These 17 T cell receptor beta chains were sequenced from one sample in a study of T cell responses to AZD1222 COVID-19 vaccine. The repertoire was sequenced with immunoSEQ multiplex PCR; TCRdb's copy has only in-frame clones and lacks some. The sample contains 150,000 to 200,000 clones, approximately 90% of which appear only once. This sample comprised peripheral blood, obtained 28 days after the second AZD1222 dose. The receptors stem from an adult who received the AZD1222 COVID-19 vaccine.

The V call is TRBV7-8, the J call TRBJ2-5, with 15 bases lining up with TRBD2. Per germline, CDR1 SGHVS and CDR2 FQNEAQ. V dropped 4 bases and J dropped 9; count of bases not matched to a gene: 12. The CDR3 spans 17 residues. The chain's CDR3 is CASSSQPGLAGGLSQYF. DNA for the CDR3: TGTGCCAGCAGCTCACAGCCGGGACTAGCGGGAGGTCTGTCCCAGTACTTC.

This clone was seen only a few times. The chain has TRBV19 and TRBJ1-2, with unresolved D. CDR1 and CDR2 (germline): LNHDA, SQIVND (reference sequence). Trimming removed 2 bases at V and 8 bases at J, with 12 bases between. The CDR3 totals 13 residues. CDR3 amino acids: CASSIQTGGGYTF. CDR3 nucleotides: TGTGCCAGTAGTATACAGACCGGAGGAGGCTACACCTTC.

V is TRBV18 and J is TRBJ1-2, with D hard to call. Germline CDR1 is KGHSH and CDR2 is LQKENI. V shed 2 bases and J shed 2 bases, with 9 bases lying between them. The CDR3 runs 14 residues. The DNA for the CDR3 is TGTGCCAGCTCACCATCGACCGAAAACTATGGCTACACCTTC. Its translation: CASSPSTENYGYTF.

This clone appeared a few times. V is TRBV11-1 and J is TRBJ2-7; D assignment may be TRBD1 or TRBD2 (5 bases each). Germline V gene sequence: CDR1 SGHAT, CDR2 FQDESV (reference sequence). The V gene lost 3 bases and the J gene lost 0 bases, with 12 bases spanning the gap. The CDR3 runs to 15 residues. The DNA for the CDR3 is TGTGCCAGCAGCTTCCGGGACGCCAGCTCCTACGAGCAGTACTTC. It is translated as CASSFRDASSYEQYF.

The rearrangement links TRBV7-9 to TRBJ1-2, with TRBD1 matching over 12 bases. Germline CDR1 SEHNR, CDR2 FQNEAQ (reference sequence). The length of the CDR3 is 18 residues. Germline trimming cut 4 bases from V and 4 bases from J; bases unmatched to any gene: 13. The CDR3 spells CASSSTPGQGALSYGYTF. In nucleotides, the CDR3 is TGTGCCAGCAGCTCCACCCCGGGACAGGGGGCCCTATCCTATGGCTACACCTTC.

The CDR3 sequence: CASRLDRGYEQYF. The CDR3 DNA reads as TGCGCCAGCAGGCTAGACAGGGGCTACGAGCAGTACTTC. This sequence joins TRBV5-1 and TRBJ2-7; TRBD1 matches at 8 bases. CDR1 is SGHRS and CDR2 is YFSETQ in the germline V gene. This CDR3 is built from 13 residues. V trimming: 5 bases; J trimming: 3 bases; junction bases outside the gene matches: 4. Combining the CDR3 with reference TRBV5-1 and TRBJ2-7 gives the whole variable domain KAGVTQTPRYLIKTRGQQVTLSCSPISGHRSVSWYQQTPGQGLQFLFEYFSETQRNKGNFPGRFSGRQFSNSRSEMNVSTLELGDSALYLCASRLDRGYEQYFGPGTRLTVT.

The rearrangement joins TRBV7-2 to TRBJ2-1, with a tentative D call TRBD1 (6 bases). From germline, CDR1 is SGHTA and CDR2 FQGNSA. CDR3 length: 15 residues. V lost 4 bases and J lost 10, with 20 bases in between. Written as DNA, the CDR3 is TGTGCCAGCAGCTCTCCGGGACAAGGTAAGCGGGAGCAGTTCTTC. It translates to CASSSPGQGKREQFF.

The V call is TRBV28, the J call TRBJ2-7; 8 nucleotides match TRBD2. V lost 3 bases, J lost 2 bases, and 6 bases stayed unmatched. Germline V gene data show CDR1 as MDHEN and CDR2 as SYDVKM. There are 15 residues in the CDR3. The CDR3 DNA reads TGTGCCAGCAGTTTTTCTACTAGCGGCCCCTACGAGCAGTACTTC. It specifies CASSFSTSGPYEQYF.

This clone was seen only a few times. This rearrangement joins TRBV7-2 to TRBJ2-1; TRBD2 matches 11 bases. Germline lookup yields CDR1 SGHTA and CDR2 FQGNSA. The CDR3 loop spans 15 amino acids. J was trimmed by 12 bases and V by 4 bases; bases with no gene match: 11. The CDR3 nucleotides read TGTGCCAGCAGCTCAGCCGGGACTAGCGGTGTTAGGCAGTTCTTC. Its protein product is CASSSAGTSGVRQFF. The entire variable domain, with the rest obtained from reference TRBV7-2 and TRBJ2-1, is as follows: GAGVSQSPSNKVTEKGKDVELRCDPISGHTALYWYRQSLGQGLEFLIYFQGNSAPDKSGLPSDRFSAERTGGSVSTLTIQRTQQEDSAVYLCASSSAGTSGVRQFFGPGTRLTVL.

This chain joins TRBV10-1 and TRBJ2-1; TRBD2 agrees at 8 bases. The V gene's germline CDR1 is WNHNN and CDR2 SYGVQD (reference sequence). V shed 5 bases, J shed 6 bases, and the junction held 9 bases outside the gene matches. The CDR3 runs 15 residues. The DNA of the CDR3 is TGCGCCAGCAGTTTAGCGGGGAGCCTCCCCAATGAGCAGTTCTTC. Its translation is CASSLAGSLPNEQFF.

This clone is a singleton in its sample. The chain carries TRBV6-2 or TRBV6-3 and TRBJ2-2; D uncertain. The V end lost 1 base, the J end lost 7 bases, and 7 bases lay between the germline ends. The germline CDR1 and CDR2 sequences are MNHEY and SVGEGT. This CDR3 is built from 13 residues. The CDR3, as DNA: TGTGCCAGCAGTTACTGGGCTAGCGGGGAGCTGTTTTTT. Translation: CASSYWASGELFF.

This chain uses TRBV18 with TRBJ1-2; a weak D match, TRBD1 (6 bases). Germline CDR1 KGHSH, CDR2 LQKENI. The length of the CDR3 is 13 residues. V was shortened by 4 bases and J by 8 bases, with 14 bases between the two germline ends. DNA of the CDR3: TGTGCCAGCTCACGCAACAGGGAAGCGGGCTACACCTTC. This sequence encodes CASSRNREAGYTF.

V is TRBV2 and J is TRBJ1-5; D is undetermined. V gave up 5 bases and J gave up 5 bases, with 13 bases separating them. The CDR3 extends over 14 amino acids. CDR1 is SNHLY and CDR2 is FYNNEI in the germline V gene. In DNA form, the CDR3 reads TGTGCCAGCAGTAGTTTGGAGGACGATCAGCCCCAGCATTTT. Translating it yields CASSSLEDDQPQHF.

The V call is TRBV2, the J call TRBJ1-2; D call uncertain. Trimming shortened V by 6 bases and J by 8 bases, and 10 bases separated the two germline ends. The CDR3 has 11 residues. In germline, CDR1 is SNHLY, CDR2 FYNNEI. The CDR3 loop is CASSPPRGYTF. The CDR3 bases are TGTGCCAGCAGCCCCCCGAGGGGCTACACCTTC.

This sequence joins TRBV12-3 or TRBV12-4 and TRBJ2-7; D not resolved. The CDR3 extends over 13 amino acids. Trimming removed 1 base from V and 4 bases from J, with 8 bases in between. In DNA form, the CDR3 reads TGTGCCAGCAGTTTAGGTTCCAGGTACGAGCAGTACTTC. This codes for CASSLGSRYEQYF.

This sequence joins TRBV20-1 and TRBJ2-2; 10 nucleotides agree with TRBD2. The germline V gene has CDR1 DFQATT and CDR2 SNEGSKA (reference sequence). The CDR3 has 16 amino acids. Trimming at V came to 3 bases and at J to 6 bases, leaving 10 bases not matched to a gene. The CDR3: CSASDGPLAGAGELFF. The CDR3, as DNA: TGCAGTGCTAGTGATGGACCCCTAGCGGGAGCCGGGGAGCTGTTTTTT.

The genes are TRBV6-4 and TRBJ1-2, with D hard to call. CDR1 and CDR2 (germline): MRHNA, SNTAGT. Trimming took off 6 bases at V and 8 bases at J, with 19 bases between the two ends. This CDR3 spans 14 amino acids. The CDR3 nucleotides are TGTGCCAGCAGCGCCGACGCCGGAGAGATCGGCTACACCTTC. Protein: CASSADAGEIGYTF.